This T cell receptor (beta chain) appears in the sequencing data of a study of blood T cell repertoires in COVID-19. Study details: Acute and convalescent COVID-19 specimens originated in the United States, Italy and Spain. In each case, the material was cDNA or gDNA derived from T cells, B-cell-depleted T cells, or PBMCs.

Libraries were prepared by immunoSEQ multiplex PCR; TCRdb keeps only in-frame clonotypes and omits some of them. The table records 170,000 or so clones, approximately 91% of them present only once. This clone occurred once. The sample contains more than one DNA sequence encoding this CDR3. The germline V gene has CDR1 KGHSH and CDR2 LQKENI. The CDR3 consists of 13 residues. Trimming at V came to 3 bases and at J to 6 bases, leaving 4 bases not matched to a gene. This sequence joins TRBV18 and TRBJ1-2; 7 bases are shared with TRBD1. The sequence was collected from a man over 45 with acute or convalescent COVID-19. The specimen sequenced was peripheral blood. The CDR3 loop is CASSPRQGDGYTF. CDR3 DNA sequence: TGTGCCAGCTCACCCCGACAGGGAGATGGCTACACCTTC.